What follows are 31 T cell receptor beta chains derived from one specimen sequenced in a study of cytomegalovirus exposure and HLA in healthy donors. The study ran its PCR with 60 Vbeta and 13 Jbeta primers. Generated by immunoSEQ multiplex PCR, the TCRdb table keeps only in-frame clones and is missing some. The repertoire holds some 150,000 clones, roughly four fifths seen once, with around 10% in the top ten. Sequences were obtained from PBMCs. These receptors all stem from a man aged 50-59 years in good health and CMV-seropositive.

The chain employs TRBV4-3 and TRBJ1-2, with D maybe TRBD1 (5 bases). Germline assignment: CDR1 LGHNA and CDR2 YSLEER. Trimming stripped 1 base from V and 6 bases from J, with 15 bases between. This CDR3 spans 15 amino acids. The CDR3 nucleotides read TGCGCCAGCAGCCAAGGGGCGGGGACCGGGAATGGCTACACCTTC. It yields the protein CASSQGAGTGNGYTF.

The rearrangement joins TRBV19 to TRBJ1-2; 7 positions match TRBD1. This CDR3 spans 14 amino acids. V dropped 5 bases and J dropped 6; count of bases not matched to a gene: 9. CDR1 LNHDA and CDR2 SQIVND come from the germline V gene (reference sequence). CDR3 loop: CASSPRDSENGYTF. The CDR3 DNA follows: TGTGCCAGTAGTCCCCGGGACAGTGAAAATGGCTACACCTTC.

Only a few counts were recorded for this clone. V is TRBV5-1 and J is TRBJ2-1, with 7 bases matching TRBD2. This CDR3 is built from 15 residues. Germline V gene lookup returns CDR1 SGHRS and CDR2 YFSETQ. V trimming: 0 bases; J trimming: 7 bases; junction bases outside the gene matches: 7. The CDR3 bases are TGCGCCAGCAGCTTGGAGGGGAGGGTTGGAAATGAGCAGTTCTTC. It is translated as CASSLEGRVGNEQFF.

V gene TRBV15 combines with J gene TRBJ2-6, with D possibly TRBD1 on 5 matching bases. Per germline, CDR1 LNHNV and CDR2 YYDKDF (reference sequence). Trimming removed 3 bases at V and 2 bases at J, with 11 bases between. The CDR3 totals 16 residues. In nucleotides, the CDR3 is TGTGCCACCAGCAGGGGGCCAGGGACTGGGGCCAACGTCCTGACTTTC. Translation gives CATSRGPGTGANVLTF.

This CDR3 is CASSPRTGGTGELFF. In DNA, the CDR3 is TGTGCCAGCAGCCCCCGGACAGGGGGCACCGGGGAGCTGTTTTTT. V usage is TRBV7-3 and J usage is TRBJ2-2, with 10 positions matching TRBD1. J was trimmed by 4 bases and V by 5 bases; bases with no gene match: 4. Germline V gene sequence: CDR1 SGHTA, CDR2 FQGTGA. This CDR3 is built from 15 residues.

J is TRBJ2-7 and V is TRBV2; D is possibly TRBD1 (5 bases). The CDR3 runs to 14 residues. Trimming shortened V by 8 bases and J by 2 bases, and 16 bases separated the two germline ends. The germline V gene encodes CDR1 SNHLY and CDR2 FYNNEI. CDR3 DNA: TGTGCCAGCCAAAGAGAAGCACAGGCCTACGAGCAGTACTTC. Residues: CASQREAQAYEQYF.

The chain links TRBV28 to TRBJ1-2; 7 bases line up with TRBD1. V shed 5 bases, J shed 5 bases, and the junction held 5 bases outside the gene matches. The V gene's germline CDR1 is MDHEN and CDR2 SYDVKM. This CDR3 comprises 13 residues. CDR3 bases: TGTGCCAGCAGTCTAGACAGGGAGTATGGCTACACCTTC. Its protein is CASSLDREYGYTF.

This sequence joins TRBV5-1 and TRBJ1-2; 8 bases agree with TRBD1. In germline, CDR1 is SGHRS, CDR2 YFSETQ. This CDR3 is built from 13 residues. After removal of 5 bases from V and 5 bases from J, the junction contained 5 bases not matched to a gene. CDR3 DNA: TGCGCCAGCAGTCAGACAGGGGTTTATGGCTACACCTTC. It is translated as CASSQTGVYGYTF.

This clone was detected once. The chain employs TRBV29-1 and TRBJ2-1; a weak D match, TRBD1 (5 bases). V was trimmed by 4 bases and J by 6 bases, leaving 13 bases between them. The CDR3 has 13 residues. Germline-derived CDR1 and CDR2 are SQVTM and ANQGSEA. Here the CDR3 DNA reads TGCAGCGTTGGTGAGACCCAGGGCAATGAGCAGTTCTTC. Encoded protein: CSVGETQGNEQFF.

Remarks on this clone: The conserved phenylalanine or tryptophan is not found at the CDR3 terminus, so this likely reflects a read error. The chain combines TRBV27 with TRBJ1-2; no clear D. Deletions cut 0 bases from V and 7 bases from J, with 12 bases between. This CDR3 is 14 amino acids long. The germline V gene encodes CDR1 MNHEY and CDR2 SMNVEV (reference sequence). Written as DNA, the CDR3 is TGTGCCAGCAGTTTATCGCGGGCAGACGGTGGCTACACCCTC. The encoded protein is CASSLSRADGGYTL.

The chain couples TRBV6-5 to TRBJ2-4; perhaps TRBD2 as D (6 bases). With 6 bases removed from V and 1 base from J, the gap between germline ends came to 13 bases. The CDR3 consists of 15 residues. Germline V gene sequence: CDR1 MNHEY, CDR2 SVGAGI. The CDR3 reads CASRPGDWAKNIQYF. CDR3 nucleotide sequence: TGTGCCAGCAGACCGGGGGATTGGGCCAAAAACATTCAGTACTTC.

This clone was seen only a few times. The chain uses TRBV30 and TRBJ2-1, with TRBD1 matching 7 bases. In germline, CDR1 is GTSNPN, CDR2 SVGIG (reference sequence). This CDR3 spans 19 amino acids. Trimming took 1 base from V and 0 from J; bases not matched to a gene: 15. The CDR3 loop is CAWSGLTLRGQFSYNEQFF. The CDR3 region has the DNA TGTGCCTGGAGTGGCCTAACTCTACGGGGACAGTTCTCCTACAATGAGCAGTTCTTC.

The chain has TRBV5-4 and TRBJ2-1, with 11 bases aligning to TRBD2. The length of the CDR3 is 17 residues. V lost 4 bases, J lost 8 bases, and 14 bases stayed unmatched. Germline lookup yields CDR1 SGHNT and CDR2 YYREEE (reference sequence). This CDR3 is CASSLALAGVGSYEQFF. For the CDR3, the DNA is TGTGCCAGCAGCCTGGCACTAGCGGGAGTCGGGAGCTATGAGCAGTTCTTC.

This sequence joins TRBV2 and TRBJ2-2; unclear D gene. From germline, CDR1 is SNHLY and CDR2 FYNNEI. Trimming took 3 bases from V and 2 from J, leaving 10 bases between them. This CDR3 region has 15 residues. Here the CDR3 reads CASSEVWPNTGELFF. Written as DNA, the CDR3 is TGTGCCAGCAGTGAGGTTTGGCCAAACACCGGGGAGCTGTTTTTT.

The J gene is TRBJ1-5, the V gene TRBV2; 8 positions match TRBD1. There are 15 residues in the CDR3. V trimming: 2 bases; J trimming: 3 bases; junction bases outside the gene matches: 3. Germline V gives CDR1 SNHLY, CDR2 FYNNEI. CDR3 region: CASSEQGAYNQPQHF. Written as DNA, the CDR3 is TGTGCCAGCAGTGAACAGGGGGCTTACAATCAGCCCCAGCATTTT.

The chain recombines TRBV6-1 with TRBJ2-7, with D maybe TRBD2 (5 bases). Trimming took off 5 bases at V and 3 bases at J, with 14 bases between the two ends. The CDR3 is 14 residues long. The V gene's germline CDR1 is MNHNS and CDR2 SASEGT. The CDR3 loop is CASSWWVGNYEQYF. CDR3 DNA sequence: TGTGCCAGCAGTTGGTGGGTCGGGAACTACGAGCAGTACTTC.

CDR3 coding DNA: TGCGCCAGCAGCTTGGAATCGGGTGCCGGCGCCTACGGGAATGAGCAGTTCTTC. Protein: CASSLESGAGAYGNEQFF. V gene TRBV5-1 combines with J gene TRBJ2-1; D is ambiguous. The CDR3 is 18 amino acids. Germline loops: CDR1 SGHRS, CDR2 YFSETQ. Between the trimmed V and J ends, which lost 0 bases and 7 bases, there was a span of 23 bases.

The genes are TRBV21-1 and TRBJ1-2; no DNA check was done on the table's D call, TRBD1. TRBV21-1 represents a pseudogene. This CDR3 region has 17 residues. The CDR3 sequence: CASSASDRARDTYGYTF. The CDR3, as DNA: TGTGCCAGCAGCGCTTCGGACAGGGCAAGGGATACCTATGGCTACACCTTC.

This chain joins TRBV5-6 and TRBJ1-1; 11 bases map to TRBD1. V dropped 3 bases and J dropped 5; count of bases not matched to a gene: 3. This CDR3 contains 14 residues. Per germline, CDR1 SGHDT and CDR2 YYEEEE. The CDR3 DNA follows: TGTGCCAGCAGCTCCGGGACAGGGGGGACTGAAGCTTTCTTT. Its protein is CASSSGTGGTEAFF.

This chain links TRBV13 with TRBJ2-7, with a tentative D call TRBD2 (5 bases). The CDR3 is made up of 15 amino acids. V lost 0 bases and J lost 6, with 15 bases in between. Germline loops: CDR1 PRHDT, CDR2 FYEKMQ (reference sequence). In nucleotides, the CDR3 is TGTGCCAGCAGCTTAGGACCAACGGAGGCCGGCGAGCAGTACTTC. Translation: CASSLGPTEAGEQYF.

The chain recombines TRBV6-5 with TRBJ2-7; the D gene is possibly TRBD1 (6 bases). Germline CDR1 reads MNHEY; CDR2 reads SVGAGI. The CDR3 has 14 amino acids. Trimming removed 0 bases from V and 3 bases from J, with 9 bases in between. The CDR3 region has the DNA TGTGCCAGCAGTTACTCCCGACAGGACTACGAGCAGTACTTC. Residues: CASSYSRQDYEQYF.

The chain employs TRBV28 and TRBJ1-3; 7 nucleotides line up with TRBD1. CDR1 is MDHEN, CDR2 SYDVKM, per germline. The CDR3 extends over 16 amino acids. V was pared by 4 bases and J by 0 bases, with 6 bases of the junction left unmatched. CDR3 in DNA: TGTGCCAGCAGTTCTTTTGACAGGGACTCTGGAAACACCATATATTTT. It encodes CASSSFDRDSGNTIYF.

The rearrangement uses TRBV4-2 and TRBJ1-2; perhaps TRBD1 as D (5 bases). Trimming removed 0 bases at V and 4 bases at J, with 9 bases between. Germline CDR1 LGHNA, CDR2 YNFKEQ. The length of the CDR3 is 14 residues. The DNA for the CDR3 is TGTGCCAGCAGCCAAGATCTGACAGCCTATGGCTACACCTTC. Protein product: CASSQDLTAYGYTF.

In DNA form, the CDR3 reads TGTGCCAGCATTGGACGGGGTGATGGTGGCTACACCTTC. Its protein is CASIGRGDGGYTF. This chain joins TRBV6-6 and TRBJ1-2; D not resolved. The CDR3 loop spans 13 amino acids. Between the trimmed V and J ends, which lost 7 bases and 7 bases, there was a span of 16 bases. CDR1 MNHNY and CDR2 SVGAGI come from the germline V gene (reference sequence).

The chain carries TRBV11-3 and TRBJ2-1; 8 nucleotides match TRBD1. This CDR3 is built from 14 residues. V lost 5 bases, J lost 6 bases, and 6 bases stayed unmatched. The V gene's germline CDR1 is SGHNT and CDR2 YENEEA. CDR3: CASSHMDRVNEQFF. In nucleotides, the CDR3 is TGTGCCAGCAGCCATATGGACAGGGTCAATGAGCAGTTCTTC.

This clone was detected a few times. The genes are TRBV30 and TRBJ2-1, with 7 bases lining up with TRBD2. Germline V gene data show CDR1 as GTSNPN and CDR2 as SVGIG (reference sequence). V shed 3 bases, J shed 3 bases, and the junction held 2 bases outside the gene matches. The CDR3 has 13 residues. The CDR3 DNA is TGTGCCTGGAGGCTAGCGGACTACAATGAGCAGTTCTTC. It translates to CAWRLADYNEQFF.

This chain links TRBV7-2 with TRBJ2-3, with D maybe TRBD2 (5 bases). Germline assignment: CDR1 SGHTA and CDR2 FQGNSA. The CDR3 is 16 amino acids. V was cut by 0 bases and J by 4 bases, with 14 bases left in between. In nucleotides, the CDR3 is TGTGCCAGCAGCTTAGCGTTGAGGGATTCGGCAGATACGCAGTATTTT. Translation gives CASSLALRDSADTQYF.

The V gene is TRBV4-2, the J gene TRBJ1-4; D gene uncertain. CDR3 length: 16 residues. CDR1 LGHNA and CDR2 YNFKEQ come from the germline V gene. The V gene lost 4 bases and the J gene lost 4 bases, with 16 bases spanning the gap. The CDR3 reads CASSPQTGRGNEKLFF. The CDR3 coding sequence is TGTGCCAGCAGCCCCCAAACCGGGCGGGGTAATGAAAAACTGTTTTTT.

For the CDR3, the DNA is TGTGCCAGCAGTTCTCCCCGGCGGGGGGTCCATGAGCAGTTCTTC. Amino acids: CASSSPRRGVHEQFF. The chain employs TRBV28 and TRBJ2-1; 8 bases map to TRBD2. CDR1 MDHEN and CDR2 SYDVKM come from the germline V gene. CDR3 length: 15 residues. After removal of 4 bases from V and 8 bases from J, the junction contained 10 bases not matched to a gene.

V gene TRBV7-2 combines with J gene TRBJ1-6, with D possibly matching TRBD1 (6 bases). Germline lookup yields CDR1 SGHTA and CDR2 FQGNSA. This CDR3 is built from 18 residues. The V and J ends lost 5 bases and 0 bases respectively, with 17 bases between them. The CDR3 loop is CASSTPGGQSSYNSPLHF. The CDR3 bases are TGTGCCAGCAGCACCCCGGGGGGCCAGAGCTCCTATAATTCACCCCTCCACTTT.

The V and J genes are TRBV27 and TRBJ2-7, with D tentatively TRBD1 (6 bases). V lost 6 bases to trimming and J lost 7 bases, with 16 bases between them. CDR1 MNHEY and CDR2 SMNVEV come from the germline V gene (reference sequence). The CDR3 covers 13 residues. CDR3 bases: TGTGCCAGCAGCCCTTTACAGGGTGGGGAGCAGTACTTC. Protein product: CASSPLQGGEQYF.